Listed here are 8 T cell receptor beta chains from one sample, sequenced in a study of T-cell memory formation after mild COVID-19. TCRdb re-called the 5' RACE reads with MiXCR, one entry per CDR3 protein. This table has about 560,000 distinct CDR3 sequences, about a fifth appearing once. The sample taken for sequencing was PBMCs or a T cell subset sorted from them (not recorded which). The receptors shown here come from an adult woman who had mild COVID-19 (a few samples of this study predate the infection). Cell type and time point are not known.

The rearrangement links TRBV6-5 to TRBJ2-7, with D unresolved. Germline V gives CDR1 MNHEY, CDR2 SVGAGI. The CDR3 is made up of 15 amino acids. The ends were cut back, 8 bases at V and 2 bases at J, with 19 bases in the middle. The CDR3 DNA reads TGTGCCAGCGGTGGACCTGGTACTGGGGCCTACGAGCAGTACTTC. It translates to CASGGPGTGAYEQYF.

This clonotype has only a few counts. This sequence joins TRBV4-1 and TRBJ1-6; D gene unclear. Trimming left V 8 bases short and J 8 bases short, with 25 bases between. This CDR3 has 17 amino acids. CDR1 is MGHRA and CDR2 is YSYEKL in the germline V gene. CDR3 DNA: TGCGCCAGCCGGGCCATTCTAAGGCCTTATACTGATTCACCCCTCCACTTT. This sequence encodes CASRAILRPYTDSPLHF.

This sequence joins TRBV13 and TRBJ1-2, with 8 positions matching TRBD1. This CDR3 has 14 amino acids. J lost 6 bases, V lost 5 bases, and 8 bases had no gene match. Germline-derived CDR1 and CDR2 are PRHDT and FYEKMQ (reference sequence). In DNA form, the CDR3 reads TGTGCCAGCAGCCGCGGACAGGGCATCGATGGCTACACCTTC. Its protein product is CASSRGQGIDGYTF.

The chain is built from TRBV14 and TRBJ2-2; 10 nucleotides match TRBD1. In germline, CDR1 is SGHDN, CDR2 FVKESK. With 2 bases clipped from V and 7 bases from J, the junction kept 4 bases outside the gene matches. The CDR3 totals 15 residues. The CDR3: CASSQLTGGFGELFF. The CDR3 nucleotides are TGTGCCAGCAGCCAACTGACAGGGGGCTTCGGGGAGCTGTTTTTT.

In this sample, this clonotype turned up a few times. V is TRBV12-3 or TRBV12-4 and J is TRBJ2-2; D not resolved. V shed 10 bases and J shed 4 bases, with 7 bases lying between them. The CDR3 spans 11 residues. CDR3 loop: CATLSTGELFF. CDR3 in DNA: TGTGCCACCCTCTCCACCGGGGAGCTGTTTTTT.

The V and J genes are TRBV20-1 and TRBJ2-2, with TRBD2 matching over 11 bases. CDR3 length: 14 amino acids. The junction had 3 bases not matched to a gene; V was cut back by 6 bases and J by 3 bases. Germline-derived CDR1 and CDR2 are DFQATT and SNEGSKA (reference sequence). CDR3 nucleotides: TGCAGTGCCCTAGCGGGGGGATACACCGGGGAGCTGTTTTTT. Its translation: CSALAGGYTGELFF.

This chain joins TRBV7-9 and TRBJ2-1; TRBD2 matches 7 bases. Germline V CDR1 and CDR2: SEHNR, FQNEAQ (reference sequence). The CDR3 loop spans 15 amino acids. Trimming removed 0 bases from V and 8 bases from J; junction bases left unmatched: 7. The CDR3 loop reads CASSLADYRGDEQFF. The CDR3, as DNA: TGTGCCAGCAGCTTAGCCGACTACCGGGGGGATGAGCAGTTCTTC.

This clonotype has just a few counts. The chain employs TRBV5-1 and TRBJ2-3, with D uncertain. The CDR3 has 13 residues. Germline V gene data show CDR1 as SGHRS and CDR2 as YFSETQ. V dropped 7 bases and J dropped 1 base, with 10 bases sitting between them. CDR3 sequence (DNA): TGCGCCAGCTGGAGCCCCCGCACAGATACGCAGTATTTT. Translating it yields CASWSPRTDTQYF.